The entry below describes one TCR beta chain. This sample stems from a study of OX40 agonist ivuxolimab in advanced cancers. Produced via immunoSEQ multiplex PCR; TCRdb's table is partial and in-frame only. The data show about 30,000 clones, 80% to 85% seen once. The germline V gene has CDR1 LGHNA and CDR2 YNFKEQ. Trimming pared 3 bases from V and 5 bases from J, leaving 10 bases between. This CDR3 spans 13 amino acids. The chain has TRBV4-2 and TRBJ2-5, with D maybe TRBD1 (5 bases). This sequence originates from an adult with an advanced solid tumor such as melanoma, head and neck, liver or kidney cancer. The specimen was CD4+ or CD8+ T cells sorted from blood, collected in a trial of the OX40 agonist ivuxolimab. The chain's CDR3 is CASSHIQEETQYF. In nucleotides, the CDR3 is TGTGCCAGCAGCCATATACAGGAGGAGACCCAGTACTTC.